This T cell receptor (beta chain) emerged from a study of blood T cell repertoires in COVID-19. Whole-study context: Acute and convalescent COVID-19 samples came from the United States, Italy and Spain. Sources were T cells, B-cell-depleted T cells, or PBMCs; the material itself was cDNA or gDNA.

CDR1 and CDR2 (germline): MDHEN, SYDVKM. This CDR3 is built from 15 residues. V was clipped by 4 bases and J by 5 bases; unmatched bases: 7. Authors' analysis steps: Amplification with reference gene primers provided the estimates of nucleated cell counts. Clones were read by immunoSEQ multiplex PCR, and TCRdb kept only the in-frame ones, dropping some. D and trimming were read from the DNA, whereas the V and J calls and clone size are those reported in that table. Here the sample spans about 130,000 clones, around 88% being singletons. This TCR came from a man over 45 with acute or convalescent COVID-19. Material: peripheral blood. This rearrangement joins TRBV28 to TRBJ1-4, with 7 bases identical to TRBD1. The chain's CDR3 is CASSSGQARNEKLFF. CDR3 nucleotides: TGTGCCAGCAGTTCCGGACAGGCGAGAAATGAAAAACTGTTTTTT.